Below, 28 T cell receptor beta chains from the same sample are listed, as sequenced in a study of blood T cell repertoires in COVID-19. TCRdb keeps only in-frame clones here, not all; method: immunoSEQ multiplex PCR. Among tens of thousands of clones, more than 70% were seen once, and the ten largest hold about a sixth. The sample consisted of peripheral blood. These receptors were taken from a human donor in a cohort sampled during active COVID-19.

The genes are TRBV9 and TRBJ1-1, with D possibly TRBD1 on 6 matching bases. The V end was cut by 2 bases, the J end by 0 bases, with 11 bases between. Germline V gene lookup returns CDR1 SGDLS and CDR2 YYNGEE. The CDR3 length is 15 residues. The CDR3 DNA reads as TGTGCCAGCAGCGTCGGGGGGCCTCTGAACACTGAAGCTTTCTTT. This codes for CASSVGGPLNTEAFF.

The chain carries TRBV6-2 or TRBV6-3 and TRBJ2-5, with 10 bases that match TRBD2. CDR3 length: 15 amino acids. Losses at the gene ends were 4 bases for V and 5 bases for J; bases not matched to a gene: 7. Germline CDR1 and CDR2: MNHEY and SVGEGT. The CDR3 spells CASSWRLAGVETQYF. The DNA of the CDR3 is TGTGCCAGCAGTTGGCGGCTAGCGGGGGTGGAGACCCAGTACTTC.

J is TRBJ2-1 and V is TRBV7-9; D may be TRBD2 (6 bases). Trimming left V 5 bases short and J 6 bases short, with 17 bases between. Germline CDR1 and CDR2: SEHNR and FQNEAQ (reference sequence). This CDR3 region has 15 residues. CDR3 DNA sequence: TGTGCCAGCAGCCCCCCGGGCCGGGGGTCCAATGAGCAGTTCTTC. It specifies CASSPPGRGSNEQFF.

The chain's CDR3 is CASSGQGGYEQYF. The CDR3 nucleotides read TGTGCCAGCTCAGGACAGGGAGGTTACGAGCAGTACTTC. The chain couples TRBV18 to TRBJ2-7; 8 nucleotides match TRBD1. The CDR3 loop spans 13 amino acids. Trimming cost V 5 bases and J 4 bases; bases outside gene matches: 4. CDR1 is KGHSH, CDR2 LQKENI, per germline.

CDR3 residues: CASSYRDTANTEAFF. Written as DNA, the CDR3 is TGTGCCAGCAGTTACCGGGACACTGCAAACACTGAAGCTTTCTTT. The chain combines TRBV6-5 with TRBJ1-1; D might be TRBD1 (6 bases). Germline values: CDR1 MNHEY, CDR2 SVGAGI. The V end was cut by 2 bases, the J end by 2 bases, with 12 bases between. This CDR3 is 15 amino acids long.

CDR3 coding DNA: TGTGCCACCAGTGTTCCTAACACCGGGGAGCTGTTTTTT. Protein: CATSVPNTGELFF. This sequence joins TRBV24-1 and TRBJ2-2; D call uncertain. Germline V gene sequence: CDR1 KGHDR, CDR2 SFDVKD. Trimming removed 5 bases from V and 2 bases from J, with 5 bases in between. The CDR3 sequence is 13 residues long.

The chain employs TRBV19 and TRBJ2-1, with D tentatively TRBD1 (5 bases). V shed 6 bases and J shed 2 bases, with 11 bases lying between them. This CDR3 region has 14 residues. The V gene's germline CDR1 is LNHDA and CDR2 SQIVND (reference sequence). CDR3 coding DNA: TGTGCCAGTAGGGGCAGGGCTACCTACAATGAGCAGTTCTTC. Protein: CASRGRATYNEQFF.

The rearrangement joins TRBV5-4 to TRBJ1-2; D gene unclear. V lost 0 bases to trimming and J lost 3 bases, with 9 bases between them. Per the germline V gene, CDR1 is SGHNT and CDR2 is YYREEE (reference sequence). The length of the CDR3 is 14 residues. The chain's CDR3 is CASSLGVSDYGYTF. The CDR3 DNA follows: TGTGCCAGCAGCTTGGGGGTCAGCGACTATGGCTACACCTTC.

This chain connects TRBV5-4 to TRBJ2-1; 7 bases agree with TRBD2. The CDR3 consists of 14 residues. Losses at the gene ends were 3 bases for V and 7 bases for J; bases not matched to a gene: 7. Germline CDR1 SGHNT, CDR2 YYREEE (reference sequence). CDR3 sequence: CASSYPGTTNEQFF. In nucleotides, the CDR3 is TGTGCCAGCAGCTATCCCGGGACTACGAATGAGCAGTTCTTC.

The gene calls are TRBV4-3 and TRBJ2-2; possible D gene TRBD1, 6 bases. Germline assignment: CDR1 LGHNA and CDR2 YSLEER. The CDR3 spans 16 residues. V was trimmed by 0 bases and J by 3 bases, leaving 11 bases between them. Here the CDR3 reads CASSQDLQGYTGELFF. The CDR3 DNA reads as TGCGCCAGCAGCCAAGATTTACAGGGTTACACCGGGGAGCTGTTTTTT.

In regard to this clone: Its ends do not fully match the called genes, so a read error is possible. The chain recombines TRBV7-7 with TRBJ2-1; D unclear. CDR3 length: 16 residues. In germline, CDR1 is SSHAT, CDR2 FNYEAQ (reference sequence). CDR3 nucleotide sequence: TGTGCTAGCAGCTTATCCCCTTCTTCTTCCTACAATGAGCAGTTCTTC. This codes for CASSLSPSSSYNEQFF.

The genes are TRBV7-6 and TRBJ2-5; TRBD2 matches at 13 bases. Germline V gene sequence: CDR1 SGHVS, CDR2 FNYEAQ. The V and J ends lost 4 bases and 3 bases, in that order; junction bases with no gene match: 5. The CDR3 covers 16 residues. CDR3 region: CASSYSGTSGEETQYF. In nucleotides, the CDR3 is TGTGCCAGCAGCTACTCCGGGACTAGCGGGGAAGAGACCCAGTACTTC.

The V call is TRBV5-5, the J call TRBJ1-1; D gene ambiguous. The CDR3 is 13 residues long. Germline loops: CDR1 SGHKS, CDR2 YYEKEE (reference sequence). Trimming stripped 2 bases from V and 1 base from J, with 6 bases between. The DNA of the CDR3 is TGTGCCAGCAGCTTTTCAAAGAACACTGAAGCTTTCTTT. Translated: CASSFSKNTEAFF.

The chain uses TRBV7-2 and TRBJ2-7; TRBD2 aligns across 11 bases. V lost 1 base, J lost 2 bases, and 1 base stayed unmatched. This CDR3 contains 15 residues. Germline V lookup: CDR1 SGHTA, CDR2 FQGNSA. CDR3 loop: CASSLVSGGAYEQYF. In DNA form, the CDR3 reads TGTGCCAGCAGCTTAGTTAGCGGGGGGGCCTACGAGCAGTACTTC.

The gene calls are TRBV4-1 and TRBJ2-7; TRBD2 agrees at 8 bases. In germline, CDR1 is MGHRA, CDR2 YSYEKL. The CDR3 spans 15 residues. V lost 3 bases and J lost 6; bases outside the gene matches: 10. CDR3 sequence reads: CASSHIGRGGSEQYF. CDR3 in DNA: TGCGCCAGCAGCCACATCGGGAGGGGGGGTAGCGAGCAGTACTTC.

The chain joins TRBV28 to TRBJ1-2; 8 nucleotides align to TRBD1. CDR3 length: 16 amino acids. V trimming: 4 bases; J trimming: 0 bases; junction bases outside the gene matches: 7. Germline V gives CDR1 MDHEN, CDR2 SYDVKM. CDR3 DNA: TGTGCCAGCAGTTCTCCCGACAGGGGTGCTAACTATGGCTACACCTTC. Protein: CASSSPDRGANYGYTF.

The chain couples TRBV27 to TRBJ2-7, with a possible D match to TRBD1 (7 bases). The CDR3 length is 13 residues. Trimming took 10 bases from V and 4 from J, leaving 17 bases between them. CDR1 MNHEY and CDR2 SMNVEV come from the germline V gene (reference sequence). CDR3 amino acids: CATAGGLRYEQYF. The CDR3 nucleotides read TGTGCCACCGCAGGGGGGCTACGGTACGAGCAGTACTTC.

This CDR3 reads CASSVVGGKLFF. CDR3 bases: TGTGCCAGCAGCGTAGTGGGGGGAAAACTGTTTTTT. The chain joins TRBV9 to TRBJ1-4, with D maybe TRBD1 (5 bases). V dropped 0 bases and J dropped 10 bases, with 7 bases sitting between them. Germline V gene lookup returns CDR1 SGDLS and CDR2 YYNGEE. The CDR3 consists of 12 residues.

This CDR3 is CASSLQGSAPLHF. The CDR3 DNA is TGTGCCAGCAGCTTACAGGGGAGCGCACCCCTCCACTTT. The rearrangement uses TRBV7-9 and TRBJ1-6; D possibly corresponds to TRBD1 (6 bases). Trimming removed 2 bases from V and 11 bases from J, with 10 bases in between. The CDR3 covers 13 residues. CDR1 SEHNR and CDR2 FQNEAQ come from the germline V gene (reference sequence).

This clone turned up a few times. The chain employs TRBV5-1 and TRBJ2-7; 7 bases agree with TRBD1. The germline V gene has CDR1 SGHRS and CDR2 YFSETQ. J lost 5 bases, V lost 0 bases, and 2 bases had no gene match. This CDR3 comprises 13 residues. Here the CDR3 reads CASSLEQGNEQYF. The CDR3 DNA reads TGCGCCAGCAGCTTGGAACAGGGGAACGAGCAGTACTTC.

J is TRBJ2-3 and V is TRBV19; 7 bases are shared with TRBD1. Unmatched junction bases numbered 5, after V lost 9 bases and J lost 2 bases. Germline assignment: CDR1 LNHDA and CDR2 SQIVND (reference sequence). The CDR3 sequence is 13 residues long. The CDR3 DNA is TGTGCCAGCAGGGGGATCCTCACAGATACGCAGTATTTT. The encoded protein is CASRGILTDTQYF.

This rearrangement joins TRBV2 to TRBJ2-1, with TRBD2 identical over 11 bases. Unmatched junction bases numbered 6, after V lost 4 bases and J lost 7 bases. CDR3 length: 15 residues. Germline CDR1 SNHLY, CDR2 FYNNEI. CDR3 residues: CASSALAGGLNEQFF. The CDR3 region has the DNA TGTGCCAGCAGTGCCTTAGCGGGGGGGCTAAATGAGCAGTTCTTC.

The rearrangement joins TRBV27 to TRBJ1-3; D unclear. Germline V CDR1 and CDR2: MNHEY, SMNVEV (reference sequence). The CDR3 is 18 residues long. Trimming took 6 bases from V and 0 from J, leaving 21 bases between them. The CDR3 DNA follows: TGTGCCAGCAGCCGATACCCCCGGGTTTCCAACTCTGGAAACACCATATATTTT. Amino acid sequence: CASSRYPRVSNSGNTIYF.

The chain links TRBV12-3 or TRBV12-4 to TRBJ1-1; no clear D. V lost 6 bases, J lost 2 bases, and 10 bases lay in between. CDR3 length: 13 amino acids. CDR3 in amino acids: CASSKQINTEAFF. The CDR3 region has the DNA TGTGCCAGCAGCAAACAGATTAACACTGAAGCTTTCTTT.

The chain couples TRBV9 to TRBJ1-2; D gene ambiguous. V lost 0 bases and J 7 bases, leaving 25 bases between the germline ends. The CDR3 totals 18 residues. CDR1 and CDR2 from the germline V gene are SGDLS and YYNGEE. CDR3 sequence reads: CASSVVPPTLIMSCGYTF. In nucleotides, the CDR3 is TGTGCCAGCAGCGTAGTCCCCCCCACTCTGATAATGAGCTGTGGCTACACCTTC.

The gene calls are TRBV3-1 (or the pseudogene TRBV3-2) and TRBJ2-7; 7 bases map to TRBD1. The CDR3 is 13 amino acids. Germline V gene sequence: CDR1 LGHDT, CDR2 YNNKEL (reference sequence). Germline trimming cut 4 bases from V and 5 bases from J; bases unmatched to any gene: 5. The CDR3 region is CASSPDRAHEQYF. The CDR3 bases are TGTGCCAGCAGCCCCGACAGGGCCCACGAGCAGTACTTC.

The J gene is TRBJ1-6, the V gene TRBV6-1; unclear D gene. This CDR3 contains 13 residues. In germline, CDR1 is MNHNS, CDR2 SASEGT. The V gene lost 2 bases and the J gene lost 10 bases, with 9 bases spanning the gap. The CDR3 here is CASSELQRSPLHF. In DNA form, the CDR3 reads TGTGCCAGCAGTGAATTACAGCGGTCACCCCTCCACTTT.

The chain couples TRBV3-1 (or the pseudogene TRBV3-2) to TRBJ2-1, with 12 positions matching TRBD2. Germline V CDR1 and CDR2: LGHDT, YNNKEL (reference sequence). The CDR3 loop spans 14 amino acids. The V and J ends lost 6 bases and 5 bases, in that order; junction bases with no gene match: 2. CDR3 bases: TGTGCCAGCAGTCGACTAGCGGGGGACAATGAGCAGTTCTTC. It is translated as CASSRLAGDNEQFF.